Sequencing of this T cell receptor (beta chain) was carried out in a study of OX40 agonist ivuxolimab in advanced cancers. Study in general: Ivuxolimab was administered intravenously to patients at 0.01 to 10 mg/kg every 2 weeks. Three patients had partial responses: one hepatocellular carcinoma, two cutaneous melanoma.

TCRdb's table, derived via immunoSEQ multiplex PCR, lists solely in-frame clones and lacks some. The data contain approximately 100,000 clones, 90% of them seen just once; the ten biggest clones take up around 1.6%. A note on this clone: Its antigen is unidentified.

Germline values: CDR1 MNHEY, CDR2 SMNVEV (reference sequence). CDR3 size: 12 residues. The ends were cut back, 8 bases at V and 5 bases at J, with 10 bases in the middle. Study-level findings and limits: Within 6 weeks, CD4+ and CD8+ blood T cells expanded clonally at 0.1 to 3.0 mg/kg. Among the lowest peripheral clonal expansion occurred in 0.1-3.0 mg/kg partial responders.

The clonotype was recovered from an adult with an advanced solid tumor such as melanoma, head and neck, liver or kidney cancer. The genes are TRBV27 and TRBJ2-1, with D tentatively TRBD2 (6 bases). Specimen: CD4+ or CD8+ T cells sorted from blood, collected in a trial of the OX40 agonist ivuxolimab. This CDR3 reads CASCGANNEQFF. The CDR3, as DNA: TGTGCCAGCTGCGGGGCCAACAATGAGCAGTTCTTC.